The rows below give T cell receptor beta chains drawn from one sample of a study of radiation and T cells in renal cell carcinoma. The assay was immunoSEQ multiplex PCR, and TCRdb's table has in-frame clones only and misses some. The sample contains about 140,000 clones, roughly 85% of which appear only once. The material was blood, obtained from a patient whose treatment included radiotherapy and nephrectomy. The receptors were sampled from a woman between 45 and 60 years old with renal cell carcinoma. Each CDR3 is given with its conserved first and last residue. Fields, in order: D gene, clone size, V gene, J gene, CDR3 DNA, CDR3 protein. D genes are given only for firm matches. Only some rows state a clone size, as once, few, many or a class for expanded clones.

>.|.|TRBV7-2|TRBJ1-4
TGTGCCAGCAGCCTAAGTGCTCCGGCCGGCGTGGGGGAAAAACTGTTTTTT
CASSLSAPAGVGEKLFF
>.|.|TRBV9|TRBJ1-4
TGTGCCAGCAGCGGAGGCGGTAATGAAAAACTGTTTTTT
CASSGGGNEKLFF
>TRBD1|.|TRBV7-2|TRBJ2-7
TGTGCCAGCAGCTCCTCGGACAGGGCCGAGCAGTACTTC
CASSSSDRAEQYF
>.|.|TRBV18|TRBJ2-7
TGTGCCAGCTCCCTCCAATTCCCCGGTCGCGACGAGCAGTACTTC
CASSLQFPGRDEQYF
>.|.|TRBV9|TRBJ2-7
TGTGCCAGCAGCTTGGACGTTTCTCATACCTACGAGCAGTACTTC
CASSLDVSHTYEQYF
>.|.|TRBV7-9|TRBJ1-1
TGTGCCAGCAGCGCCTTATCACCAAGGGGGGAGACTGAAGCTTTCTTT
CASSALSPRGETEAFF
>.|.|TRBV19|TRBJ1-3
TGTGCCAGTAGTATAGATCGTGCGTCGGGAAACACCATATATTTT
CASSIDRASGNTIYF
>TRBD2|.|TRBV9|TRBJ2-2
TGTGCCAGCAGCGGCCGACTAGCGGGTAACACCGGGGAGCTGTTTTTT
CASSGRLAGNTGELFF
>.|.|TRBV7-2|TRBJ1-1
TGTGCCAGCAGCTTAACAGGCCTAAACACTGAAGCTTTCTTT
CASSLTGLNTEAFF
>TRBD2|.|TRBV5-1|TRBJ2-7
TGCGCCAGCAGCTTTTTACCCACTAGCGGTAACTACGAGCAGTACTTC
CASSFLPTSGNYEQYF
>.|.|TRBV7-2|TRBJ2-1
TGTGCCAGCAGCTTAGGGGGGACCCTTGGGGAGCAGTTCTTC
CASSLGGTLGEQFF
>.|.|TRBV5-4|TRBJ1-2
TGTGCCAGCAGGTATGGCAGGGCGACGAACTATGGCTACACCTTC
CASRYGRATNYGYTF
>TRBD1|.|TRBV28|TRBJ2-7
TGTGCCAGCAGTTTAGGACAGGGGATACCCTACGAGCAGTACTTC
CASSLGQGIPYEQYF
>.|.|TRBV5-1|TRBJ1-2
TGCGCCAGCAGCAAGGATGCGATTAAAAGCTATGGCTACACCTTC
CASSKDAIKSYGYTF
>.|.|TRBV10-2|TRBJ1-2
TGCGCCAGCAGTGGACCGGGGTATTGGGGCTACACCTTC
CASSGPGYWGYTF
>.|.|TRBV10-1|TRBJ2-2
TGCGCCAGCAGCGGGACCCAGAACACCGGGGAGCTGTTTTTT
CASSGTQNTGELFF
>.|.|TRBV7-2|TRBJ1-2
TGTGCCAGCAGCTTAGACAAACCCTATGGCTACACCTTC
CASSLDKPYGYTF
>.|.|TRBV7-2|TRBJ2-5
TGTGCCAGCAGCCCCAACCAAGAGACCCAGTACTTC
CASSPNQETQYF
>.|few|TRBV10-1|TRBJ2-7
TGCGCCAGCAGTGCGACTAGATTCGCCGAGCAGTACTTC
CASSATRFAEQYF
>.|.|TRBV20-1|TRBJ2-7
TGCAGTGCTAGTAAGGGGGGCGAGCAGTACTTC
CSASKGGEQYF
>.|.|TRBV2|TRBJ1-2
TGTGCCAGCAGTTTCAGTCAGTCCTATGGCTACACCTTC
CASSFSQSYGYTF
>TRBD2|.|TRBV5-4|TRBJ2-7
TGTGCCAGCAGCTCCTTAGCGGGAGGGATCTACGAGCAGTACTTC
CASSSLAGGIYEQYF
>.|.|TRBV2|TRBJ1-3
TGTGCCAGCAGTGGGACAGCTGGAAACACCATATATTTT
CASSGTAGNTIYF
>.|.|TRBV11-2|TRBJ2-2
TGTGCCAGCAGCCTTGACAGCCGCACCGGGGAGCTGTTTTTT
CASSLDSRTGELFF
>TRBD1|.|TRBV2|TRBJ1-2
TGTGCCAGCACGTGGGGACAGGTGAACTATGGCTACACCTTC
CASTWGQVNYGYTF
>.|few|TRBV10-1|TRBJ2-1
TGCGCCAGCAACCGGGACTCGATGAACAATGAGCAGTTCTTC
CASNRDSMNNEQFF
>.|few|TRBV2|TRBJ1-1
TGTGCCAGCGTCATGGGGACATGGGTCACTGAAGCTTTCTTT
CASVMGTWVTEAFF